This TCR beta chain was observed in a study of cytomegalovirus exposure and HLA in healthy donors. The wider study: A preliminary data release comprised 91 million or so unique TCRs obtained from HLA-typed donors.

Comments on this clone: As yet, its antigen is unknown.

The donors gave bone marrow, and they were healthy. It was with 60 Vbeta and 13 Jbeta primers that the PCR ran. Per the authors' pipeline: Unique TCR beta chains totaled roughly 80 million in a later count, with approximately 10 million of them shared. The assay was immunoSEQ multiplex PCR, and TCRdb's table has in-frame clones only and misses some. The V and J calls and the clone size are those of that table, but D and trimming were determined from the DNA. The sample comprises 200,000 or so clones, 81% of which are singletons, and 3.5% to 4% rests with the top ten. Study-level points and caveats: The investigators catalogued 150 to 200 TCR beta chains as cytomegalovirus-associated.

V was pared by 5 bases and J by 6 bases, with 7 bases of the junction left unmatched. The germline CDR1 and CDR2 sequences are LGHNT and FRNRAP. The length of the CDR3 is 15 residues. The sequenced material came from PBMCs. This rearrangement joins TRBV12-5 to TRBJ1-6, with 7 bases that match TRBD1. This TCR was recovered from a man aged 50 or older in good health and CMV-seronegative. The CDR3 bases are TGTGCTAGTGGTCCCCCGGGACAGAGTAATTCACCCCTCCACTTT. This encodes CASGPPGQSNSPLHF.